Shown below are 4 T cell receptor beta chains from a single sample sequenced in a study of cytomegalovirus exposure and HLA in healthy donors. 13 Jbeta primers and 60 Vbeta primers were used for the PCR. The data were produced by immunoSEQ multiplex PCR, yet TCRdb's version contains in-frame clones alone and is incomplete. This table has around 130,000 clones, more than 60% appearing once. Sequenced: PBMCs. These receptors came from a woman younger than 30 in good health and CMV-seronegative.

This clone was counted between two and nine times. This chain uses TRBV5-1 with TRBJ1-2, with 7 bases lining up with TRBD1. Germline V lookup: CDR1 SGHRS, CDR2 YFSETQ. Trimming took 7 bases from V and 5 from J; bases not matched to a gene: 17. The CDR3 runs to 16 residues. The CDR3 reads CASGRGQATFLYGYTF. The CDR3 coding sequence is TGCGCCAGCGGACGAGGACAGGCAACCTTCCTGTATGGCTACACCTTC. The variable domain in full, completed from reference TRBV5-1 and TRBJ1-2, reads KAGVTQTPRYLIKTRGQQVTLSCSPISGHRSVSWYQQTPGQGLQFLFEYFSETQRNKGNFPGRFSGRQFSNSRSEMNVSTLELGDSALYLCASGRGQATFLYGYTFGSGTRLTVV.

With regard to this clone: The same CDR3 is also encoded by other DNA sequences in this sample. The V call is TRBV7-6, the J call TRBJ1-1; D unresolved. Germline V gene sequence: CDR1 SGHVS, CDR2 FNYEAQ. The CDR3 runs 15 residues. Trimming stripped 1 base from V and 1 base from J, with 10 bases between. CDR3 sequence reads: CASSLEDSENTEAFF. The DNA for the CDR3 is TGTGCCAGCAGCTTAGAAGACTCCGAGAACACTGAAGCTTTCTTT.

This clone was counted a single time. This chain uses TRBV6-6 with TRBJ2-7; a weak D match, TRBD1 (5 bases). Per the germline V gene, CDR1 is MNHNY and CDR2 is SVGAGI (reference sequence). CDR3 length: 15 amino acids. Deletions cut 4 bases from V and 3 bases from J, with 16 bases between. CDR3 sequence (DNA): TGTGCCAGCAGTTGGCTACGGACACGATTCTACGAGCAGTACTTC. Its translation is CASSWLRTRFYEQYF.

The chain employs TRBV7-4 and TRBJ2-2; no firm D call. This CDR3 comprises 15 residues. In germline, CDR1 is SGHVT, CDR2 SQSDAQ. The ends were cut back, 7 bases at V and 1 base at J, with 13 bases in the middle. Here the CDR3 reads CASTDVGRNTGELFF. DNA of the CDR3: TGTGCCAGCACCGATGTGGGCAGGAACACCGGGGAGCTGTTTTTT.